These 17 T cell receptor beta chains originate from one sample sequenced in a study of glioma-infiltrating T cells after dendritic cell vaccination. The repertoire was sequenced with immunoSEQ multiplex PCR; TCRdb's copy has only in-frame clones and lacks some. The sample contains tens of thousands of clones, roughly 84% of which appear only once. Sequencing used blood, obtained before dendritic cell vaccination. The source of these receptors is a human donor with glioblastoma.

The gene calls are TRBV11-3 and TRBJ2-2, with unresolved D. V gave up 2 bases and J gave up 4 bases, with 5 bases separating them. The CDR3 has 13 amino acids. The germline gives CDR1 SGHNT, CDR2 YENEEA. Written as DNA, the CDR3 is TGTGCCAGCAGCTTACCCTCCACCGGGGAGCTGTTTTTT. This gives the protein CASSLPSTGELFF.

V gene TRBV7-2 combines with J gene TRBJ2-1; no reliable D call. The CDR3 contains 15 residues. Germline-derived CDR1 and CDR2 are SGHTA and FQGNSA. V was clipped by 5 bases and J by 0 bases, with 11 bases between them. The CDR3 region is CASSPHLISYNEQFF. The DNA of the CDR3 is TGTGCCAGCAGCCCCCACCTAATCTCCTACAATGAGCAGTTCTTC.

The V gene is TRBV6-1, the J gene TRBJ2-5; TRBD1 matches at 8 bases. V trimming: 4 bases; J trimming: 1 base; junction bases outside the gene matches: 2. This CDR3 spans 14 amino acids. The germline V gene has CDR1 MNHNS and CDR2 SASEGT. Here the CDR3 DNA reads TGTGCCAGCAGTGGGACAGGGACCCAAGAGACCCAGTACTTC. It is translated as CASSGTGTQETQYF.

V usage is TRBV19 and J usage is TRBJ1-2, with 10 nucleotides matching TRBD1. The CDR3 length is 16 residues. Germline V gene data show CDR1 as LNHDA and CDR2 as SQIVND (reference sequence). The trim removed 4 bases at V and 5 bases at J, leaving 10 bases unmatched. The DNA of the CDR3 is TGTGCCAGTAGTACTGAGACAGGGGGCTTGTGGTATGGCTACACCTTC. Amino acids: CASSTETGGLWYGYTF.

The V and J genes are TRBV10-3 and TRBJ1-2; TRBD1 matches 7 bases. CDR1 ENHRY and CDR2 SYGVKD come from the germline V gene. V trimming: 3 bases; J trimming: 2 bases; junction bases outside the gene matches: 9. CDR3 size: 16 residues. The CDR3 loop reads CAISDLGTDQNYGYTF. CDR3 bases: TGTGCCATCAGTGACCTAGGGACAGACCAGAACTATGGCTACACCTTC.

The V and J genes are TRBV4-3 and TRBJ1-4; TRBD1 aligns across 9 bases. The germline V gene has CDR1 LGHNA and CDR2 YSLEER. The CDR3 extends over 16 amino acids. The ends lost 4 bases at V and 0 bases at J; junction bases unmatched: 3. The CDR3 sequence: CASSLGQGPTNEKLFF. DNA for the CDR3: TGCGCCAGCAGCCTCGGACAGGGGCCAACTAATGAAAAACTGTTTTTT.

This clone appeared a few times. The chain combines TRBV4-1 with TRBJ2-3; D remains ambiguous. Germline CDR1 is MGHRA and CDR2 is YSYEKL. The length of the CDR3 is 14 residues. The V gene lost 1 base and the J gene lost 4 bases, with 9 bases spanning the gap. In DNA, the CDR3 is TGCGCCAGCAGCCAAGGACTTGCCTCAGATACGCAGTATTTT. It encodes CASSQGLASDTQYF.

This clone was detected a few times. The J gene is TRBJ2-7, the V gene TRBV19; 7 bases are a match to TRBD1. CDR1 and CDR2 (germline): LNHDA, SQIVND (reference sequence). This CDR3 region has 16 residues. The J segment lost 3 bases and the V segment lost 3 bases, leaving 11 bases of the junction unmatched. DNA of the CDR3: TGTGCCAGTAGTATCCTGTATCAGAACAGGGGCTACGAGCAGTACTTC. It is translated as CASSILYQNRGYEQYF.

The chain recombines TRBV9 with TRBJ2-2; no definite D call. Germline loops: CDR1 SGDLS, CDR2 YYNGEE. Trimming took 3 bases from V and 4 from J, leaving 4 bases between them. The CDR3 loop spans 12 amino acids. The CDR3 spells CASSAGTGELFF. The DNA of the CDR3 is TGTGCCAGCAGCGCAGGCACCGGGGAGCTGTTTTTT.

This sequence joins TRBV4-1 and TRBJ2-3, with D tentatively TRBD1 (5 bases). CDR3 length: 14 residues. Germline assignment: CDR1 MGHRA and CDR2 YSYEKL. The ends were cut back, 0 bases at V and 4 bases at J, with 8 bases in the middle. CDR3 nucleotide sequence: TGCGCCAGCAGCCAAGAGGTGACAGCAGATACGCAGTATTTT. It encodes CASSQEVTADTQYF.

This clone was seen more than once but under ten times. The chain couples TRBV2 to TRBJ2-1; 13 bases agree with TRBD2. V was clipped by 2 bases and J by 8 bases; unmatched bases: 18. The CDR3 spans 20 residues. Per germline, CDR1 SNHLY and CDR2 FYNNEI. CDR3 sequence: CASSEIPGLAGVSTADEQFF. CDR3 DNA sequence: TGTGCCAGCAGTGAAATCCCCGGACTAGCGGGGGTTTCTACGGCGGATGAGCAGTTCTTC.

V usage is TRBV11-2 and J usage is TRBJ2-7; a possible D gene is TRBD1 (6 bases). From germline, CDR1 is SGHAT and CDR2 FQNNGV. Trimming removed 3 bases from V and 1 base from J, with 7 bases in between. The CDR3 sequence is 13 residues long. The CDR3: CASSFGQSYEQYF. Here the CDR3 DNA reads TGTGCCAGCAGCTTCGGACAGTCCTACGAGCAGTACTTC.

V and J are TRBV7-6 and TRBJ2-7; D gene ambiguous. Germline V lookup: CDR1 SGHVS, CDR2 FNYEAQ. The CDR3 has 14 amino acids. V was pared by 1 base and J by 5 bases, with 12 bases between. CDR3 residues: CASSLVEPPHEQYF. Here the CDR3 DNA reads TGTGCCAGCAGCTTAGTAGAGCCGCCCCACGAGCAGTACTTC.

This sequence joins TRBV4-1 and TRBJ2-5; no definite D call. Germline loops: CDR1 MGHRA, CDR2 YSYEKL. V dropped 0 bases and J dropped 3 bases, with 11 bases sitting between them. The CDR3 sequence is 15 residues long. This CDR3 reads CASSQDGQPKETQYF. The CDR3 nucleotides are TGCGCCAGCAGCCAAGATGGGCAGCCGAAAGAGACCCAGTACTTC.

The chain couples TRBV5-1 to TRBJ1-4, with TRBD1 matching over 7 bases. V was clipped by 3 bases and J by 7 bases; unmatched bases: 15. Germline V CDR1 and CDR2: SGHRS, YFSETQ. This CDR3 comprises 17 residues. The CDR3 nucleotides read TGCGCCAGCAGCTCGACAGGGACGCTCGGAGGCGGTGAAAAACTGTTTTTT. This translates into CASSSTGTLGGGEKLFF. Full variable domain (missing parts from reference TRBV5-1 and TRBJ1-4): KAGVTQTPRYLIKTRGQQVTLSCSPISGHRSVSWYQQTPGQGLQFLFEYFSETQRNKGNFPGRFSGRQFSNSRSEMNVSTLELGDSALYLCASSSTGTLGGGEKLFFGSGTQLSVL.

V is TRBV6-5 and J is TRBJ2-1; the match to TRBD2 covers 13 bases. Trimming removed 4 bases from V and 9 bases from J; junction bases left unmatched: 6. The CDR3 has 15 amino acids. Germline assignment: CDR1 MNHEY and CDR2 SVGAGI. The CDR3: CASSSWTSGRVEQFF. The CDR3 DNA reads TGTGCCAGCAGTTCGTGGACTAGCGGGAGAGTTGAGCAGTTCTTC.

The chain employs TRBV18 and TRBJ1-1; weak D call: TRBD1 (6 bases). Trimming removed 0 bases from V and 1 base from J, with 12 bases in between. Germline loops: CDR1 KGHSH, CDR2 LQKENI. The CDR3 has 16 residues. As DNA, the CDR3 is TGTGCCAGCTCACCACCGGGGCAGGACAGGAACACTGAAGCTTTCTTT. The encoded protein is CASSPPGQDRNTEAFF. The full variable domain, with the rest looked up from reference TRBV18 and TRBJ1-1, is NAGVMQNPRHLVRRRGQEARLRCSPMKGHSHVYWYRQLPEEGLKFMVYLQKENIIDESGMPKERFSAEFPKEGPSILRIQQVVRGDSAAYFCASSPPGQDRNTEAFFGQGTRLTVV.